The clone carrying this T cell receptor beta chain was seen more than once but under ten times. Its cognate antigen is unknown. Blood was sampled at initial diagnosis of hyperthyroidism, prior to onset of any ophthalmopathy symptoms. The data originate from a study of T cells in Graves' hyperthyroidism and ophthalmopathy. Findings and caveats of the study: The model forecast ophthalmopathy, anticipating it by a median about 6.5 months before onset.

J gave up 8 bases and V 7 bases, and 4 bases lay outside the gene matches. This CDR3 is built from 14 residues. The germline V gene encodes CDR1 MNHEY and CDR2 SVGEGT. TCR beta CDR3 regions were amplified from RNA transcripts. First-round RT-PCR targeting the TCR CDR3 was performed with the HTBI primer set. TCRdb independently ran MiXCR on the multiplex PCR reads; one entry per CDR3 protein. Seen here are hundreds of thousands of distinct CDR3 sequences, around a sixth observed once, and the top ten hold around 15%. The clonotype comes from a woman between 45 and 60 years old with Graves' hyperthyroidism that later progressed to Graves' ophthalmopathy. Sequences were obtained from blood. The J gene is TRBJ2-4, the V gene TRBV6-2 or TRBV6-3, with TRBD2 identical over 14 bases. CDR3 in DNA: TGTGCCAGCAAGACTAGCGGGGGGGCCGACATTCAGTACTTC. It yields the protein CASKTSGGADIQYF.